Below, 8 T cell receptor beta chains from the same sample are listed, as sequenced in a study of radiotherapy plus CTLA-4 blockade in lung cancer. The protocol was immunoSEQ multiplex PCR, while the TCRdb copy is restricted to in-frame clones and leaves out a portion. The table shows roughly 97,000 clones, with 65% to 75% occurring only once. Sequencing was performed on peripheral blood, taken from a patient treated with radiotherapy plus ipilimumab. The receptors derive from a human donor with non-small cell lung cancer who had a partial response to radiotherapy plus ipilimumab. Some clones in this sample may be carry-over from other donors' samples.

This chain joins TRBV5-6 and TRBJ1-2; D perhaps matches TRBD1 (5 bases). The CDR3 loop spans 16 amino acids. V was trimmed by 0 bases and J by 0 bases, leaving 12 bases between them. The germline CDR1 and CDR2 sequences are SGHDT and YYEEEE. This CDR3 reads CASSLALGASNYGYTF. In DNA, the CDR3 is TGTGCCAGCAGCTTGGCCCTTGGGGCCTCTAACTATGGCTACACCTTC.

This clone came up once. The V call is TRBV5-4, the J call TRBJ2-7, with 9 bases aligning to TRBD1. V shed 1 base, J shed 4 bases, and the junction held 6 bases outside the gene matches. The CDR3 extends over 15 amino acids. CDR1 is SGHNT and CDR2 is YYREEE in the germline V gene (reference sequence). CDR3: CASSLSPQGAYEQYF. The CDR3 region has the DNA TGTGCCAGCAGCTTGTCTCCACAGGGGGCGTACGAGCAGTACTTC. The full variable domain, rest sourced from reference TRBV5-4 and TRBJ2-7, is ETGVTQSPTHLIKTRGQQVTLRCSSQSGHNTVSWYQQALGQGPQFIFQYYREEENGRGNFPPRFSGLQFPNYSSELNVNALELDDSALYLCASSLSPQGAYEQYFGPGTRLTVT.

The chain couples TRBV6-1 to TRBJ2-3, with 11 positions matching TRBD2. CDR1 is MNHNS, CDR2 SASEGT, per germline. This CDR3 comprises 15 residues. With 3 bases clipped from V and 3 bases from J, the junction kept 2 bases outside the gene matches. CDR3 DNA: TGTGCCAGCAGTGAGTCTAGCGGGAGGACAGATACGCAGTATTTT. It codes for CASSESSGRTDTQYF.

The chain uses TRBV7-9 and TRBJ2-7; D might be TRBD2 (5 bases). This CDR3 is 14 amino acids long. Germline V gene data show CDR1 as SEHNR and CDR2 as FQNEAQ (reference sequence). The V end was cut by 5 bases, the J end by 6 bases, with 17 bases between. Here the CDR3 reads CASSVNPGLGEQYF. The CDR3 DNA reads as TGTGCCAGCAGCGTCAACCCCGGACTCGGCGAGCAGTACTTC.

This chain links TRBV11-3 with TRBJ2-1, with 7 nucleotides matching TRBD2. The V and J ends lost 3 bases and 9 bases, in that order; junction bases with no gene match: 11. This CDR3 is 15 amino acids long. Germline values: CDR1 SGHNT, CDR2 YENEEA. CDR3 bases: TGTGCCAGCAGCTTGGGCGGGAGTGGAAGCGGTGAGCAGTTCTTC. It specifies CASSLGGSGSGEQFF.

This clone showed up just a few times. V and J are TRBV6-1 and TRBJ2-7; 8 bases agree with TRBD1. V lost 6 bases and J lost 12; bases outside the gene matches: 10. The CDR3 contains 12 residues. Germline values: CDR1 MNHNS, CDR2 SASEGT. For the CDR3, the DNA is TGTGCCAGCAGGGACTCTCGACAGGGGTCGTACTTC. Its translation: CASRDSRQGSYF.

The chain joins TRBV5-1 to TRBJ1-4; D perhaps matches TRBD1 (6 bases). The CDR3 has 14 residues. V lost 4 bases to trimming and J lost 8 bases, with 15 bases between them. Germline CDR1 and CDR2: SGHRS and YFSETQ. The chain's CDR3 is CASSPQGGDEKLFF. In nucleotides, the CDR3 is TGCGCCAGCAGCCCCCAAGGGGGAGACGAAAAACTGTTTTTT.

This clone was detected once. The chain couples TRBV5-5 to TRBJ2-7, with TRBD2 matching over 13 bases. The CDR3 has 14 amino acids. Germline V gene lookup returns CDR1 SGHKS and CDR2 YYEKEE (reference sequence). With V trimmed by 7 bases and J by 2 bases, 3 bases remained unmatched. The CDR3 sequence: CASCGTSGAYEQYF. DNA of the CDR3: TGTGCCAGCTGCGGGACTAGCGGGGCCTACGAGCAGTACTTC.